This T cell receptor beta chain was recorded in a study of blood T cells in healthy people across ages. This clonotype came up a few times. The CDR3 spans 15 residues. CDR1 and CDR2 from the germline V gene are MNHEY and SMNVEV (reference sequence). V was pared by 6 bases and J by 7 bases, with 9 bases of the junction left unmatched. It was with a sample-barcoded 5' primer and a J-beta primer mix that a second PCR of roughly 6 to 12 cycles was run. TCRdb passed the 5' RACE reads through MiXCR, listing each CDR3 protein once. The profile shows fewer than 600,000 distinct CDR3 sequences, roughly a quarter of them singletons. This same sample was also taken into another study, of T cells of mothers and their children.

The rearrangement joins TRBV27 to TRBJ2-7; 13 bases fit TRBD2. Sequencing input: blood. The origin of this receptor is a boy younger than 10 in good health. CDR3 nucleotide sequence: TGTGCCAGCAGGGGGACTAGCGGGGCCCCTAGGGAGCAGTACTTC. Translating gives CASRGTSGAPREQYF.